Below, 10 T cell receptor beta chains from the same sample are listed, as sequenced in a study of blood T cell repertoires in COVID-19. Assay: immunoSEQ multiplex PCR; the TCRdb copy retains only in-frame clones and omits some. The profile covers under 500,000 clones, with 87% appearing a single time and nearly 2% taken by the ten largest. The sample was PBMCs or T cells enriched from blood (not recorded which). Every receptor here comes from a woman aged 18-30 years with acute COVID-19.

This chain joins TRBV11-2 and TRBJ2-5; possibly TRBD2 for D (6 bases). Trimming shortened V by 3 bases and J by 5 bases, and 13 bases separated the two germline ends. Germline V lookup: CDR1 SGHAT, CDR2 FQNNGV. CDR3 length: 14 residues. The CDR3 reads CASSLRGPTETQYF. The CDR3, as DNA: TGTGCCAGCAGCTTGCGGGGTCCTACGGAGACCCAGTACTTC.

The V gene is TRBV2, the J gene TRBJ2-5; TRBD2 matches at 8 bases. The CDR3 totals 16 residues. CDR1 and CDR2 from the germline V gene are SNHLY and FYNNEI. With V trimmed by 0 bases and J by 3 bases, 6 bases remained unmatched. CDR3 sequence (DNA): TGTGCCAGCAGTGAAGCGCAGGCGGGGGGCGAAGAGACCCAGTACTTC. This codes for CASSEAQAGGEETQYF.

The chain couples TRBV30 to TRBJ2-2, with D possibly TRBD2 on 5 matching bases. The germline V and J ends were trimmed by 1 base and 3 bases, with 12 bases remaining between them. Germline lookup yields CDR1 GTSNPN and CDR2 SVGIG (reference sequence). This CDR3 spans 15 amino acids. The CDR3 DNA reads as TGTGCCTGGAGTGGGGCGAGCGGCCACACCGGGGAGCTGTTTTTT. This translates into CAWSGASGHTGELFF.

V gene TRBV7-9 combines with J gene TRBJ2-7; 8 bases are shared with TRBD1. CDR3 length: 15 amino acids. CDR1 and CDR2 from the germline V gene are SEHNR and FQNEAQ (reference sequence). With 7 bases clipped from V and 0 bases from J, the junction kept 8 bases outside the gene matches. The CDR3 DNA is TGTGCCAGCAACCCGGACAGGGCATACTCCTACGAGCAGTACTTC. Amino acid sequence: CASNPDRAYSYEQYF.

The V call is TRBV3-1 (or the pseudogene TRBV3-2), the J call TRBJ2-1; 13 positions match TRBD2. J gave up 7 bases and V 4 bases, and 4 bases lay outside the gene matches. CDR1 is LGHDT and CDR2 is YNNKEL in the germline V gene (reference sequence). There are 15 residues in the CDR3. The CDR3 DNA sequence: TGTGCCAGCAGCCCACTAGCGGGGGGGAAAAATGAGCAGTTCTTC. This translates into CASSPLAGGKNEQFF.

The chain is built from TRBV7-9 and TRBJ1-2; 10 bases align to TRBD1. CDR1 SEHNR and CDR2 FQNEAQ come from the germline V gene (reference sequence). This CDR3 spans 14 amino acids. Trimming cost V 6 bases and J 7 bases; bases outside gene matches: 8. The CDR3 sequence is CASSTDRGLGGYTF. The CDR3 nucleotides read TGTGCCAGCAGTACTGACAGGGGGCTTGGTGGCTACACCTTC.

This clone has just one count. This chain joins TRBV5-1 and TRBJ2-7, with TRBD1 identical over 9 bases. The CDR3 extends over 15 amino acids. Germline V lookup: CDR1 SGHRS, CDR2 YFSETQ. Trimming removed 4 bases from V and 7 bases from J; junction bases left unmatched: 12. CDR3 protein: CASSVETGGSREQYF. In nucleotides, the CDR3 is TGCGCCAGCAGCGTGGAGACAGGGGGATCGCGGGAGCAGTACTTC.

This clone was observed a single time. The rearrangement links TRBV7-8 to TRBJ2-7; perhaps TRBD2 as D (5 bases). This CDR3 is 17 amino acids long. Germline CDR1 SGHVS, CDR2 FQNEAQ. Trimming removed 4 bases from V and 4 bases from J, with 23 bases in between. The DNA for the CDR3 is TGTGCCAGCAGCTCCCAGGTCGAGGGAAGGCATTGGTACGAGCAGTACTTC. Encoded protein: CASSSQVEGRHWYEQYF.

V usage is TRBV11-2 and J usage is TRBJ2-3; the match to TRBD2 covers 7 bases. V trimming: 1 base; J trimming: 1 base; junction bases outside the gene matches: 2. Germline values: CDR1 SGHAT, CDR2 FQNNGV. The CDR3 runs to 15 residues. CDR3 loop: CASSLGSGRTDTQYF. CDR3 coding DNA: TGTGCCAGCAGCTTAGGTAGCGGGCGCACAGATACGCAGTATTTT.

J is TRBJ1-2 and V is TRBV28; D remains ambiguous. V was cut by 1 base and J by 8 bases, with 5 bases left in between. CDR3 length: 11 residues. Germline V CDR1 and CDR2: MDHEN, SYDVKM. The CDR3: CASSLSLGYTF. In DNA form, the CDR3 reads TGTGCCAGCAGTTTATCTCTGGGCTACACCTTC.